These 24 T cell receptor beta chains were all obtained from the same sample, sequenced in a study of shared clonotypes between healthy human individuals. Assay used: immunoSEQ multiplex PCR; TCRdb lists only in-frame clones, some missing. This sample has 950,000 to 1,300,000 clones; more than 60% occur once, and the top ten carry about 1.5%. The sample comprised memory CD4+ T cells sorted from blood. The subset here: CD45RA-negative fraction. These receptors were taken from a man aged 18 to 29 in good health.

V is TRBV7-2 and J is TRBJ2-3; maybe TRBD2 (5 bases). The CDR3 totals 17 residues. Germline-derived CDR1 and CDR2 are SGHTA and FQGNSA. The germline V and J ends were trimmed by 2 bases and 5 bases, with 20 bases remaining between them. DNA of the CDR3: TGTGCCAGCAGCTTATTCGGCTGGGCTAGAGGGATAGATACGCAGTATTTT. Protein sequence: CASSLFGWARGIDTQYF.

Written as DNA, the CDR3 is TGTGCCAGCAGCCGGGACAGAAATACGCAGTATTTT. This gives the protein CASSRDRNTQYF. V and J are TRBV7-3 and TRBJ2-3, with 7 bases that match TRBD1. V trimming: 5 bases; J trimming: 7 bases; junction bases outside the gene matches: 3. This CDR3 is 12 amino acids long. Looked up from germline, CDR1 is SGHTA and CDR2 is FQGTGA.

This chain joins TRBV12-1 and TRBJ2-7; TRBD1 reflects the table's D call only, with no check against the DNA. TRBV12-1 is designated a pseudogene. CDR3 length: 14 amino acids. CDR3 protein: CASSPRTGLHEQYF. The CDR3 DNA reads TGTGCCAGCAGCCCTAGGACAGGGTTGCACGAGCAGTACTTC.

V and J are TRBV11-2 and TRBJ2-7; 11 nucleotides line up with TRBD2. The CDR3 is made up of 14 amino acids. With 3 bases clipped from V and 7 bases from J, the junction kept 5 bases outside the gene matches. The germline gives CDR1 SGHAT, CDR2 FQNNGV. The CDR3 reads CASSFSSGGREQYF. The CDR3 DNA sequence: TGTGCCAGCAGCTTCTCTAGCGGGGGGCGGGAGCAGTACTTC.

The V call is TRBV7-3, the J call TRBJ1-2; D is perhaps TRBD1 (5 bases). Germline CDR1 SGHTA, CDR2 FQGTGA. This CDR3 is built from 14 residues. Trimming removed 4 bases from V and 4 bases from J, with 13 bases in between. The CDR3 spells CASSSQGGIYGYTF. The CDR3 nucleotides read TGTGCCAGCAGCTCCCAGGGAGGGATCTATGGCTACACCTTC. Complete variable domain (other parts from reference TRBV7-3 and TRBJ1-2): GAGVSQTPSNKVTEKGKYVELRCDPISGHTALYWYRQSLGQGPEFLIYFQGTGAADDSGLPNDRFFAVRPEGSVSTLKIQRTERGDSAVYLCASSSQGGIYGYTFGSGTRLTVV.

CDR3 DNA: TGTGCCAGCAGCGGAAACCGGGACAAACAAGAGACCCAGTACTTC. This codes for CASSGNRDKQETQYF. This chain connects TRBV9 to TRBJ2-5, with a possible D match to TRBD1 (6 bases). The V end was cut by 3 bases, the J end by 2 bases, with 14 bases between. Germline values: CDR1 SGDLS, CDR2 YYNGEE. This CDR3 is 15 amino acids long.

V is TRBV4-2 and J is TRBJ2-7; 8 bases fit TRBD1. The length of the CDR3 is 15 residues. Germline V lookup: CDR1 LGHNA, CDR2 YNFKEQ. The ends lost 1 base at V and 3 bases at J; junction bases unmatched: 5. The CDR3 here is CASSQATGGSYEQYF. The CDR3 DNA sequence: TGTGCCAGCAGCCAAGCAACAGGGGGAAGCTACGAGCAGTACTTC.

The chain combines TRBV4-1 with TRBJ1-6; D is possibly TRBD1 (5 bases). CDR3 length: 16 residues. Trimming shortened V by 6 bases and J by 5 bases, and 17 bases separated the two germline ends. Germline values: CDR1 MGHRA, CDR2 YSYEKL. Here the CDR3 reads CASRGGTGQNNSPLHF. In nucleotides, the CDR3 is TGCGCCAGCAGGGGGGGGACGGGGCAGAATAATTCACCCCTCCACTTT.

The V gene is TRBV7-6, the J gene TRBJ1-4, with TRBD1 as a possible D gene (5 bases). Germline V lookup: CDR1 SGHVS, CDR2 FNYEAQ. CDR3 length: 16 residues. V gave up 4 bases and J gave up 5 bases, with 17 bases separating them. The CDR3 spells CASSSDAARGNEKLFF. The CDR3 coding sequence is TGTGCCAGCAGCTCAGACGCCGCGCGGGGGAATGAAAAACTGTTTTTT. The whole variable domain, remainder taken from reference TRBV7-6 and TRBJ1-4, is GAGVSQSPRYKVTKRGQDVALRCDPISGHVSLYWYRQALGQGPEFLTYFNYEAQQDKSGLPNDRFSAERPEGSISTLTIQRTEQRDSAMYRCASSSDAARGNEKLFFGSGTQLSVL.

The V gene is TRBV7-2, the J gene TRBJ2-2, with TRBD1 matching 7 bases. This CDR3 is built from 15 residues. CDR1 is SGHTA, CDR2 FQGNSA, per germline. V trimming: 5 bases; J trimming: 5 bases; junction bases outside the gene matches: 8. CDR3 sequence (DNA): TGTGCCAGCAGCCTGCAGGGACAGAATACCGGGGAGCTGTTTTTT. Translation gives CASSLQGQNTGELFF.

This clone was seen only once. V gene TRBV6-1 combines with J gene TRBJ1-1; possibly TRBD1 for D (5 bases). The CDR3 is made up of 13 amino acids. V lost 8 bases, J lost 10 bases, and 20 bases lay in between. CDR1 is MNHNS, CDR2 SASEGT, per germline. The CDR3 DNA reads TGTGCCAGCGCGGATAACGGGGGGTTCGTAGCTTTCTTT. It translates to CASADNGGFVAFF.

This chain uses TRBV11-2 with TRBJ1-3; 10 bases fit TRBD1. This CDR3 comprises 15 residues. J gave up 4 bases and V 7 bases, and 7 bases lay outside the gene matches. Germline V gene data show CDR1 as SGHAT and CDR2 as FQNNGV. CDR3 in amino acids: CASTWTGGKGNTIYF. The CDR3 DNA follows: TGTGCCAGCACCTGGACAGGGGGTAAAGGAAACACCATATATTTT.

The chain employs TRBV25-1 and TRBJ2-5; D is unresolved. The CDR3 totals 17 residues. The V gene's germline CDR1 is MGHDK and CDR2 SYGVNS. The V end was cut by 1 base, the J end by 5 bases, with 20 bases between. The CDR3 reads CASSEWWASGITETQYF. CDR3 in DNA: TGTGCCAGCAGTGAATGGTGGGCGAGTGGCATTACGGAGACCCAGTACTTC.

This chain uses TRBV4-3 with TRBJ1-1; D is unresolved. Looked up from germline, CDR1 is LGHNA and CDR2 is YSLEER. V dropped 2 bases and J dropped 5 bases, with 9 bases sitting between them. CDR3 length: 13 amino acids. This CDR3 is CASSQQSVTEAFF. The CDR3 nucleotides read TGCGCCAGCAGCCAACAGTCCGTAACTGAAGCTTTCTTT.

The chain carries TRBV5-1 and TRBJ1-1; TRBD1 is a possible D gene (5 bases). The V end lost 0 bases, the J end lost 3 bases, and 15 bases lay between the germline ends. This CDR3 is built from 16 residues. In germline, CDR1 is SGHRS, CDR2 YFSETQ. The CDR3 spells CASSLVTGGMDTEAFF. DNA of the CDR3: TGCGCCAGCAGCTTGGTTACAGGAGGCATGGACACTGAAGCTTTCTTT.

This clone has a handful of counts. The V and J genes are TRBV18 and TRBJ2-3; D is undetermined. Germline V gives CDR1 KGHSH, CDR2 LQKENI. Trimming left V 2 bases short and J 2 bases short, with 11 bases between. CDR3 length equals 15 residues. CDR3: CASSPVAQTTDTQYF. CDR3 nucleotide sequence: TGTGCCAGCTCACCAGTTGCGCAAACCACAGATACGCAGTATTTT. The full variable domain, completed using reference TRBV18 and TRBJ2-3, is NAGVMQNPRHLVRRRGQEARLRCSPMKGHSHVYWYRQLPEEGLKFMVYLQKENIIDESGMPKERFSAEFPKEGPSILRIQQVVRGDSAAYFCASSPVAQTTDTQYFGPGTRLTVL.

The rearrangement uses TRBV11-2 and TRBJ2-7; D may be TRBD1 or TRBD2 (5 bases each). This CDR3 has 16 residues. Germline CDR1 is SGHAT and CDR2 is FQNNGV. Trimming removed 1 base from V and 2 bases from J, with 15 bases in between. This CDR3 reads CASSLGWGGSAYEQYF. The CDR3 DNA is TGTGCCAGCAGCTTAGGATGGGGCGGGTCGGCCTACGAGCAGTACTTC.

The chain employs TRBV25-1 and TRBJ1-1; TRBD1 might be the D (5 bases). Germline V lookup: CDR1 MGHDK, CDR2 SYGVNS. Trimming cost V 1 base and J 11 bases, with 11 bases left between them. This CDR3 contains 12 residues. The CDR3: CASSEWGTRAFF. CDR3 nucleotides: TGTGCCAGCAGTGAATGGGGCACACGGGCTTTCTTT.

In this sample, this clone turned up a few times. This sample includes further DNA sequences coding for the same CDR3. This rearrangement joins TRBV5-1 to TRBJ2-3; 7 bases align to TRBD1. J gave up 3 bases and V 4 bases, and 5 bases lay outside the gene matches. Germline CDR1 and CDR2: SGHRS and YFSETQ. The CDR3 extends over 14 amino acids. The CDR3 sequence is CASSPGTATDTQYF. The DNA for the CDR3 is TGCGCCAGCAGCCCCGGGACAGCAACAGATACGCAGTATTTT.

The genes are TRBV5-1 and TRBJ2-7; 8 bases line up with TRBD1. This CDR3 has 14 amino acids. The trim removed 4 bases at V and 5 bases at J, leaving 8 bases unmatched. CDR1 and CDR2 (germline): SGHRS, YFSETQ. CDR3 coding DNA: TGCGCCAGCAGCCCGGACAGGGCGCGGGACGAGCAGTACTTC. Translated, it gives CASSPDRARDEQYF.

J is TRBJ2-3 and V is TRBV7-9, with 10 bases matching TRBD1. V shed 5 bases and J 4 bases; nucleotides not matched to a gene: 6. This CDR3 contains 15 residues. Germline V CDR1 and CDR2: SEHNR, FQNEAQ (reference sequence). The CDR3 bases are TGTGCCAGCAGCGTATCGGGACAGGGGTCAGATACGCAGTATTTT. It codes for CASSVSGQGSDTQYF.

The CDR3 sequence: CASSLTAVFSGTSTDTQYF. The CDR3 DNA reads as TGTGCCAGCAGCTTGACGGCCGTGTTTAGCGGGACTAGCACAGATACGCAGTATTTT. This chain uses TRBV5-6 with TRBJ2-3, with 8 bases that match TRBD2. The ends lost 1 base at V and 0 bases at J; junction bases unmatched: 13. Germline values: CDR1 SGHDT, CDR2 YYEEEE. The CDR3 length is 19 residues.

The chain links TRBV18 to TRBJ1-4, with D possibly TRBD1 on 6 matching bases. Between the trimmed V and J ends, which lost 3 bases and 3 bases, there was a span of 11 bases. This CDR3 has 15 residues. The germline gives CDR1 KGHSH, CDR2 LQKENI. The CDR3: CASSPGGRANEKLFF. The CDR3 DNA sequence: TGTGCCAGCTCACCGGGGGGCAGGGCTAATGAAAAACTGTTTTTT.

This chain joins TRBV7-3 and TRBJ1-6, with a weak D call TRBD1 (5 bases). The CDR3 spans 13 residues. Trimming shortened V by 3 bases and J by 9 bases, and 9 bases separated the two germline ends. CDR1 and CDR2 from the germline V gene are SGHTA and FQGTGA. The CDR3 sequence is CASSFGGGSPLHF. The CDR3 DNA follows: TGTGCCAGCAGCTTTGGTGGGGGTTCACCCCTCCACTTT.